The 27 T cell receptor beta chains listed next were all sequenced from one sample in a study of shared clonotypes between healthy human individuals. TCRdb's table, derived via immunoSEQ multiplex PCR, lists solely in-frame clones and lacks some. This table has approximately 530,000 clones, 90% to 97% appearing once. Sequencing was done on a sample of naive CD4+ T cells sorted from blood. Subset in this sample: CD45RA+ positively selected. Every receptor here comes from a woman aged 25 to 39 in good health.

The chain has TRBV18 and TRBJ2-2, with 11 nucleotides matching TRBD2. Per the germline V gene, CDR1 is KGHSH and CDR2 is LQKENI. This CDR3 spans 17 amino acids. V trimming: 0 bases; J trimming: 2 bases; junction bases outside the gene matches: 2. DNA of the CDR3: TGTGCCAGCTCACCACCGGGACTAGCGGAAAACACCGGGGAGCTGTTTTTT. The encoded protein is CASSPPGLAENTGELFF.

The V gene is TRBV4-1, the J gene TRBJ1-2; 7 bases line up with TRBD1. This CDR3 spans 16 amino acids. Germline trimming cut 1 base from V and 6 bases from J; bases unmatched to any gene: 11. In germline, CDR1 is MGHRA, CDR2 YSYEKL. The CDR3 region is CASSQGGRGMPNGYTF. The CDR3 DNA follows: TGCGCCAGCAGCCAAGGCGGCAGGGGGATGCCTAATGGCTACACCTTC.

J is TRBJ2-5 and V is TRBV7-3, with TRBD2 matching over 8 bases. Trimming cost V 10 bases and J 2 bases; bases outside gene matches: 9. This CDR3 has 14 amino acids. Germline V lookup: CDR1 SGHTA, CDR2 FQGTGA. CDR3: CANHSGTGQETQYF. The CDR3 DNA is TGTGCCAACCATAGCGGGACCGGACAAGAGACCCAGTACTTC.

J is TRBJ1-1 and V is TRBV28; the match to TRBD1 covers 9 bases. Germline V gives CDR1 MDHEN, CDR2 SYDVKM. The CDR3 runs to 13 residues. Trimming removed 8 bases from V and 7 bases from J; junction bases left unmatched: 8. The CDR3 nucleotides read TGTGCCAGCGGGACAGGGCTTAGAGTTGAAGCTTTCTTT. Translation: CASGTGLRVEAFF.

The rearrangement uses TRBV2 and TRBJ1-5, with D perhaps TRBD1 (5 bases). The CDR3 sequence is 12 residues long. Germline CDR1 is SNHLY and CDR2 is FYNNEI. V lost 8 bases, J lost 9 bases, and 14 bases lay in between. The CDR3 region is CASGGIGAPQHF. The CDR3 region has the DNA TGTGCCAGCGGGGGGATAGGAGCGCCCCAGCATTTT.

The chain has TRBV28 and TRBJ2-3, with D perhaps matching TRBD1 or TRBD2 (5 bases each). The CDR3 has 17 residues. Looked up from germline, CDR1 is MDHEN and CDR2 is SYDVKM. Trimming took 7 bases from V and 3 from J, leaving 23 bases between them. The chain's CDR3 is CASTPGDAGGYTDTQYF. In DNA form, the CDR3 reads TGTGCCAGCACCCCCGGGGACGCTGGGGGATATACAGATACGCAGTATTTT. Looking up the rest from reference TRBV28 and TRBJ2-3 gives the full variable domain: DVKVTQSSRYLVKRTGEKVFLECVQDMDHENMFWYRQDPGLGLRLIYFSYDVKMKEKGDIPEGYSVSREKKERFSLILESASTNQTSMYLCASTPGDAGGYTDTQYFGPGTRLTVL.

The J gene is TRBJ2-4, the V gene TRBV28; D is possibly TRBD2 (7 bases). The CDR3 runs to 16 residues. V was pared by 7 bases and J by 0 bases, with 16 bases between. Germline V lookup: CDR1 MDHEN, CDR2 SYDVKM. CDR3 sequence reads: CASTGGGGIAKNIQYF. The CDR3 bases are TGTGCCAGCACCGGAGGGGGAGGGATAGCCAAAAACATTCAGTACTTC.

This chain uses TRBV28 with TRBJ2-7; D call uncertain. The CDR3 spans 12 residues. CDR1 is MDHEN and CDR2 is SYDVKM in the germline V gene. The V end was cut by 5 bases, the J end by 6 bases, with 11 bases between. Written as DNA, the CDR3 is TGTGCCAGCAGTCCGGTCGGATTCGAGCAGTACTTC. Translation: CASSPVGFEQYF.

This clone is a singleton in its sample. V and J are TRBV9 and TRBJ1-6, with D maybe TRBD1 (6 bases). The CDR3 runs 14 residues. The ends were cut back, 6 bases at V and 8 bases at J, with 15 bases in the middle. The germline CDR1 and CDR2 sequences are SGDLS and YYNGEE. The CDR3 sequence is CASTFIHRDSPLHF. CDR3 coding DNA: TGTGCCAGCACGTTCATACACAGGGATTCACCCCTCCACTTT.

In its sample, this clone was seen once. The gene calls are TRBV2 and TRBJ2-3; D call uncertain. The CDR3 consists of 12 residues. Trimming removed 6 bases from V and 2 bases from J, with 6 bases in between. Looked up from germline, CDR1 is SNHLY and CDR2 is FYNNEI. The CDR3, as DNA: TGTGCCAGCAGGTCCCTCACAGATACGCAGTATTTT. This gives the protein CASRSLTDTQYF. Drawing the rest from reference TRBV2 and TRBJ2-3, the complete variable domain is EPEVTQTPSHQVTQMGQEVILRCVPISNHLYFYWYRQILGQKVEFLVSFYNNEISEKSEIFDDQFSVERPDGSNFTLKIRSTKLEDSAMYFCASRSLTDTQYFGPGTRLTVL.

The CDR3 here is CASRASGREVYEQYF. CDR3 in DNA: TGTGCCAGCAGGGCTAGCGGGAGAGAAGTCTACGAGCAGTACTTC. The chain carries TRBV7-3 and TRBJ2-5; 10 nucleotides agree with TRBD2. The DNA end favors TRBJ2-7, so the J call may be wrong. The germline CDR1 and CDR2 sequences are SGHTA and FQGTGA. This CDR3 has 15 residues.

As regards this clone: In the same sample, other DNA sequences code for this CDR3. J is TRBJ2-7 and V is TRBV27; 9 nucleotides align to TRBD2. The germline V gene has CDR1 MNHEY and CDR2 SMNVEV (reference sequence). The CDR3 covers 13 residues. V was clipped by 6 bases and J by 2 bases; unmatched bases: 2. For the CDR3, the DNA is TGTGCCAGCAGACCTAGCGGGGCCTACGAGCAGTACTTC. It codes for CASRPSGAYEQYF.

The rearrangement joins TRBV7-9 to TRBJ2-7; no clear D gene. The length of the CDR3 is 11 residues. The V end lost 4 bases, the J end lost 7 bases, and 8 bases lay between the germline ends. The germline gives CDR1 SEHNR, CDR2 FQNEAQ (reference sequence). CDR3 bases: TGTGCCAGCAGCTCCGCCGGGGAGCAGTACTTC. Its translation is CASSSAGEQYF.

Turning to this clone: Other DNA sequences from this sample encode an identical CDR3 as well. The rearrangement uses TRBV28 and TRBJ1-5; D is unclear. V dropped 6 bases and J dropped 7 bases, with 10 bases sitting between them. CDR3 length: 12 amino acids. Germline V gives CDR1 MDHEN, CDR2 SYDVKM. The CDR3 DNA sequence: TGTGCCAGCAGCTGGGGAGGGCAGCCCCAGCATTTT. Encoded protein: CASSWGGQPQHF.

The chain links TRBV2 to TRBJ2-1; D not resolved. V gave up 5 bases and J gave up 0 bases, with 17 bases separating them. CDR1 is SNHLY and CDR2 is FYNNEI in the germline V gene. This CDR3 region has 17 residues. CDR3 DNA sequence: TGTGCCAGCAGTTTCTCCCGAAGTAGTGTCTCCTACAATGAGCAGTTCTTC. Translated, it gives CASSFSRSSVSYNEQFF.

The chain uses TRBV11-2 and TRBJ2-1; D may be TRBD1 or TRBD2 (6 bases each). Trimming removed 3 bases at V and 2 bases at J, with 17 bases between. The CDR3 length is 17 residues. Germline CDR1 is SGHAT and CDR2 is FQNNGV. The CDR3 loop is CASSFLGGQRPYNEQFF. In DNA form, the CDR3 reads TGTGCCAGCAGCTTTCTCGGGGGACAAAGGCCCTACAATGAGCAGTTCTTC.

The chain links TRBV7-8 to TRBJ2-5, with no clear D. The CDR3 runs to 14 residues. Looked up from germline, CDR1 is SGHVS and CDR2 is FQNEAQ. Trimming pared 5 bases from V and 2 bases from J, leaving 12 bases between. The CDR3 sequence is CASSPPTQQETQYF. The DNA of the CDR3 is TGTGCCAGCAGCCCCCCGACCCAGCAAGAGACCCAGTACTTC.

The V call is TRBV28, the J call TRBJ2-5; D may correspond to TRBD1 or TRBD2 (6 bases each). Judging by the DNA end, TRBJ2-7 fits better; the J call may be wrong. The V gene's germline CDR1 is MDHEN and CDR2 SYDVKM. The CDR3 has 12 residues. The CDR3 nucleotides are TGTGCCAGCAGACAGGGAGGTACCGAGCAGTACTTC. Translated, it gives CASRQGGTEQYF.

This chain links TRBV19 with TRBJ2-5, with TRBD2 identical over 11 bases. The CDR3 covers 17 residues. V dropped 4 bases and J dropped 4; count of bases not matched to a gene: 11. CDR1 is LNHDA, CDR2 SQIVND, per germline (reference sequence). CDR3 DNA: TGTGCCAGTAGTACCGTCCTTCTAGCGGGAGGTGGAGAGACCCAGTACTTC. Translating it yields CASSTVLLAGGGETQYF.

This clone occurred once. A read error may produce the germline difference seen at one junction end. The chain uses TRBV7-2 and TRBJ2-7; TRBD2 matches at 8 bases. Per germline, CDR1 SGHTA and CDR2 FQGNSA. The CDR3 extends over 14 amino acids. Here the CDR3 DNA reads TGTGCCAGCAGCGTAGCGGGATGGTCCTACGAGCAGTACTTC. As protein: CASSVAGWSYEQYF.

The rearrangement joins TRBV11-2 to TRBJ1-5; D uncertain. Trimming took off 5 bases at V and 4 bases at J, with 12 bases between the two ends. The V gene's germline CDR1 is SGHAT and CDR2 FQNNGV. This CDR3 region has 14 residues. The CDR3 DNA reads as TGTGCCAGCAGCCGGGTTAGCGGGAATCAGCCCCAGCATTTT. Its translation: CASSRVSGNQPQHF.

V usage is TRBV5-1 and J usage is TRBJ2-7; tentatively, D is TRBD2 (6 bases). With 0 bases removed from V and 1 base from J, the gap between germline ends came to 11 bases. Germline V CDR1 and CDR2: SGHRS, YFSETQ. The CDR3 contains 15 residues. CDR3 DNA: TGCGCCAGCAGCTTGGAGGGACTGGAATCCTACGAGCAGTACTTC. Amino acid sequence: CASSLEGLESYEQYF. Together with reference TRBV5-1 and TRBJ2-7, the CDR3 gives the full variable domain: KAGVTQTPRYLIKTRGQQVTLSCSPISGHRSVSWYQQTPGQGLQFLFEYFSETQRNKGNFPGRFSGRQFSNSRSEMNVSTLELGDSALYLCASSLEGLESYEQYFGPGTRLTVT.

The chain combines TRBV27 with TRBJ2-7; the D is unclear. Germline loops: CDR1 MNHEY, CDR2 SMNVEV (reference sequence). The germline V and J ends were trimmed by 4 bases and 2 bases, with 3 bases remaining between them. The CDR3 is 11 amino acids. The CDR3 protein is CASSSTYEQYF. The CDR3 nucleotides read TGTGCCAGCAGTTCAACCTACGAGCAGTACTTC.

The chain's CDR3 is CASSSRLAGAHEQYF. The CDR3 bases are TGTGCCAGCAGTTCTCGGCTAGCGGGAGCTCACGAGCAGTACTTC. This sequence joins TRBV6-6 and TRBJ2-7; TRBD2 agrees at 10 bases. There are 15 residues in the CDR3. V shed 4 bases, J shed 5 bases, and the junction held 8 bases outside the gene matches. The germline V gene has CDR1 MNHNY and CDR2 SVGAGI (reference sequence).

V gene TRBV6-6 combines with J gene TRBJ2-7, with 8 bases lining up with TRBD1. The CDR3 runs to 15 residues. Germline CDR1 is MNHNY and CDR2 is SVGAGI (reference sequence). V shed 2 bases and J 2 bases; nucleotides not matched to a gene: 5. The CDR3 sequence: CASSYKGQGTYEQYF. CDR3 nucleotide sequence: TGTGCCAGCAGTTACAAAGGACAGGGAACCTACGAGCAGTACTTC.

The V and J genes are TRBV28 and TRBJ2-1; possibly TRBD1 or TRBD2 for D (5 bases each). V lost 2 bases and J lost 11, with 13 bases in between. The CDR3 totals 13 residues. Germline CDR1 reads MDHEN; CDR2 reads SYDVKM. The CDR3 bases are TGTGCCAGCAGTTTAATGGGGGAGAGAAAGCAGTTCTTC. Translated, it gives CASSLMGERKQFF.

This rearrangement joins TRBV30 to TRBJ1-5, with D uncertain. With 0 bases removed from V and 4 bases from J, the gap between germline ends came to 13 bases. CDR3 length: 15 amino acids. Germline values: CDR1 GTSNPN, CDR2 SVGIG (reference sequence). The CDR3 DNA follows: TGTGCCTGGAGTGTTGGTACAGCCCAAAATCAGCCCCAGCATTTT. Translated, it gives CAWSVGTAQNQPQHF. Drawing the rest from reference TRBV30 and TRBJ1-5, the complete variable domain is SQTIHQWPATLVQPVGSPLSLECTVEGTSNPNLYWYRQAAGRGLQLLFYSVGIGQISSEVPQNLSASRPQDRQFILSSKKLLLSDSGFYLCAWSVGTAQNQPQHFGDGTRLSIL.